The subject of this entry is one T cell receptor beta chain. As yet, its antigen is unknown. PCR involved 60 Vbeta and 13 Jbeta primers. TCRdb's table, derived via immunoSEQ multiplex PCR, lists solely in-frame clones and lacks some. Of around 230,000 clones listed, about 85% are singletons. This sample was included in a study of cytomegalovirus exposure and HLA in healthy donors. General study findings and limits: Differences between HLA loci emerged in a later analysis of TCR association rates, with DRB1 most and HLA-C fewest.

Germline trimming cut 4 bases from V and 1 base from J; bases unmatched to any gene: 10. The V gene's germline CDR1 is SGHDN and CDR2 FVKESK. The CDR3 is 18 residues long. This sequence originates from a girl aged 2-15 years in good health and CMV-seronegative. The source material was PBMCs. The gene calls are TRBV14 and TRBJ2-6; 7 nucleotides line up with TRBD1. The CDR3 bases are TGTGCCAGCAGCCGCGTGACAGGGATGGGATCTGGGGCCAACGTCCTGACTTTC. Protein: CASSRVTGMGSGANVLTF.